The clone carrying this T cell receptor (beta chain) was seen more than once but under ten times. Its antigen is as yet unknown. Trimming took off 5 bases at V and 7 bases at J, with 11 bases between the two ends. The CDR3 consists of 11 residues. From germline, CDR1 is DFQATT and CDR2 SNEGSKA (reference sequence). The assay was run at survey level. TCRdb's table, derived via immunoSEQ multiplex PCR, lists solely in-frame clones and lacks some. The repertoire holds about 30,000 clones, with nearly 90% as singletons. The sample originates from a study of STAT5B mutations in CD4+ large granular lymphocyte leukemia. Study-level findings and limits: Compared with healthy controls (2/35), patient top clones favored TRBV06 (8/27).

Buffy coats from healthy blood donors served as controls. Sequenced input: CD4+ T cells from blood buffy coats. The TCR originated in a human donor in good health. This chain connects TRBV20-1 to TRBJ1-1; the D gene is possibly TRBD1 (6 bases). The CDR3 DNA reads TGCAGTGCTGGCAGGACAGTTGAAGCTTTCTTT. This sequence encodes CSAGRTVEAFF.